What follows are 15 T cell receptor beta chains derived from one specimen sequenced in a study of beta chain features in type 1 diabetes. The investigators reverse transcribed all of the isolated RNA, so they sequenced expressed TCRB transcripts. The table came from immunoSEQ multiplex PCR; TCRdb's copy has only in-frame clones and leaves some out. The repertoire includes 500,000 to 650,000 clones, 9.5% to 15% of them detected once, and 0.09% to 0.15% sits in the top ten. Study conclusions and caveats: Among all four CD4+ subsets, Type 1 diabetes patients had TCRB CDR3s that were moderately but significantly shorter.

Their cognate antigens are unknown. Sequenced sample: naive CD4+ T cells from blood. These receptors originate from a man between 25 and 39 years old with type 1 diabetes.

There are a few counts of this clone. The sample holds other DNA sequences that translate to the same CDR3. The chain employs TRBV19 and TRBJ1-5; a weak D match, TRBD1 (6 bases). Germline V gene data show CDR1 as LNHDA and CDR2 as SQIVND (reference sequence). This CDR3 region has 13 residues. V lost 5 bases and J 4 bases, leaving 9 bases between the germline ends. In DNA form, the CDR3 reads TGTGCCAGTAGTGGGGGCCTTAATCAGCCCCAGCATTTT. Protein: CASSGGLNQPQHF.

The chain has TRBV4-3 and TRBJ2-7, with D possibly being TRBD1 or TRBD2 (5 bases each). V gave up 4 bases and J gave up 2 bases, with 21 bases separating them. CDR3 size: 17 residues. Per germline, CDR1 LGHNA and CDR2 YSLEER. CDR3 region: CASSRQVFGADTYEQYF. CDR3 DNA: TGCGCCAGCAGCCGTCAGGTGTTCGGGGCGGATACCTACGAGCAGTACTTC.

CDR3 in DNA: TGCGCCAGCAGTCACGACGGCTACGAGCAGTACTTC. It codes for CASSHDGYEQYF. This chain connects TRBV4-3 to TRBJ2-7; D call uncertain. V lost 6 bases to trimming and J lost 3 bases, with 9 bases between them. The V gene's germline CDR1 is LGHNA and CDR2 YSLEER. The CDR3 runs 12 residues.

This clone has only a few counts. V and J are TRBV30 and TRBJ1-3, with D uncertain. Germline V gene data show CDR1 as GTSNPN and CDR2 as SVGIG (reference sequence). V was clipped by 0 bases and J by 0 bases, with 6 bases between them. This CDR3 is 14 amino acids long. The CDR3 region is CAWSVWDSGNTIYF. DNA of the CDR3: TGTGCCTGGAGTGTATGGGACTCTGGAAACACCATATATTTT.

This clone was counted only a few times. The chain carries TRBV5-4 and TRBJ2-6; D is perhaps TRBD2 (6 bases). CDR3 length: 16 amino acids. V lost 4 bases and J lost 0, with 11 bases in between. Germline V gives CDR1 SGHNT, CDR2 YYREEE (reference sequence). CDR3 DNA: TGTGCCAGCAGCCCTGGGGGGTACTCTGGGGCCAACGTCCTGACTTTC. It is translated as CASSPGGYSGANVLTF.

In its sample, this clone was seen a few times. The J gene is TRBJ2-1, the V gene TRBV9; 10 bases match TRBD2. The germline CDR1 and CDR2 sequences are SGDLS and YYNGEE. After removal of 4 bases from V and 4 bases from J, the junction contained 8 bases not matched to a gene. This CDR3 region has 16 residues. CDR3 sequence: CASSSSPSGGYNEQFF. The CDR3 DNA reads TGTGCCAGCAGCTCCTCTCCTAGCGGGGGATACAATGAGCAGTTCTTC. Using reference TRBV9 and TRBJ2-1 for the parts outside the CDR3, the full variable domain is DSGVTQTPKHLITATGQRVTLRCSPRSGDLSVYWYQQSLDQGLQFLIQYYNGEERAKGNILERFSAQQFPDLHSELNLSSLELGDSALYFCASSSSPSGGYNEQFFGPGTRLTVL.

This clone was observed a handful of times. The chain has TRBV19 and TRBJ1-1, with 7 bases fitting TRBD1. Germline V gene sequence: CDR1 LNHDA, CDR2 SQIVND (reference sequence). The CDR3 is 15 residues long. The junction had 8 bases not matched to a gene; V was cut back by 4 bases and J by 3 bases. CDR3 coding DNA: TGTGCCAGTAGTAGCCTACAGGGGCGCGACACTGAAGCTTTCTTT. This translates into CASSSLQGRDTEAFF.

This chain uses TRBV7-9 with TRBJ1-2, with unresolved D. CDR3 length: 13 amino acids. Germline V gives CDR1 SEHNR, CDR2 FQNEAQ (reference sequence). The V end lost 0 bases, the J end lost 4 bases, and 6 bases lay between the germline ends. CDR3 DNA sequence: TGTGCCAGCAGCTTAGCTTTTTTCTATGGCTACACCTTC. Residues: CASSLAFFYGYTF.

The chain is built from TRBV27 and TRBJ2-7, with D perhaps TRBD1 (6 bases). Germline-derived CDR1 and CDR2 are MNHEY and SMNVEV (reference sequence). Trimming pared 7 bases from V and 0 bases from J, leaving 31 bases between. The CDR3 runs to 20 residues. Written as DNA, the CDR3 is TGTGCCAGCAAACTACCCCAGACCACAGGGTCTGGGGCATACTCCTACGAGCAGTACTTC. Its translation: CASKLPQTTGSGAYSYEQYF.

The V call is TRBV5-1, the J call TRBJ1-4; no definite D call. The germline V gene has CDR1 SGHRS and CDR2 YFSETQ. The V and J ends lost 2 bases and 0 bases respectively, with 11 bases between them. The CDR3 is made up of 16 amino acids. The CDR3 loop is CASSFFGRATNEKLFF. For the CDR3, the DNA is TGCGCCAGCAGCTTCTTCGGGAGGGCAACTAATGAAAAACTGTTTTTT. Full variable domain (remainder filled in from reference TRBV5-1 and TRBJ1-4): KAGVTQTPRYLIKTRGQQVTLSCSPISGHRSVSWYQQTPGQGLQFLFEYFSETQRNKGNFPGRFSGRQFSNSRSEMNVSTLELGDSALYLCASSFFGRATNEKLFFGSGTQLSVL.

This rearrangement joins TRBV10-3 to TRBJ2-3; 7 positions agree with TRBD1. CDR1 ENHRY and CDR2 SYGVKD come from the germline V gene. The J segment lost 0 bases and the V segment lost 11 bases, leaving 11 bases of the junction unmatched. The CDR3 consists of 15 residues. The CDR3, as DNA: TGTGCCTCAGATCACGAGGGGGCGAGCACAGATACGCAGTATTTT. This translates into CASDHEGASTDTQYF.

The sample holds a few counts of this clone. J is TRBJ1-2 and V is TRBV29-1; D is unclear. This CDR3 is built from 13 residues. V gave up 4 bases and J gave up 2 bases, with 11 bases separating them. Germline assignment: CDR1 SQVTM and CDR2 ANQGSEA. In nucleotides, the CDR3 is TGCAGCGTTGGGGCAAGTTACAACTATGGCTACACCTTC. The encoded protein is CSVGASYNYGYTF. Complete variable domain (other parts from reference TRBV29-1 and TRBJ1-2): SAVISQKPSRDICQRGTSLTIQCQVDSQVTMMFWYRQQPGQSLTLIATANQGSEATYESGFVIDKFPISRPNLTFSTLTVSNMSPEDSSIYLCSVGASYNYGYTFGSGTRLTVV.

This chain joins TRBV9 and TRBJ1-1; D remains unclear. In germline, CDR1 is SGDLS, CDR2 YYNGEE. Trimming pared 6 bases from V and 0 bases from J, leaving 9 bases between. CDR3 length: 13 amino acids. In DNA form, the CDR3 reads TGTGCCAGCACCTTAGCACTGAACACTGAAGCTTTCTTT. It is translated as CASTLALNTEAFF. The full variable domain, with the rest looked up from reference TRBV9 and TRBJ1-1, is DSGVTQTPKHLITATGQRVTLRCSPRSGDLSVYWYQQSLDQGLQFLIQYYNGEERAKGNILERFSAQQFPDLHSELNLSSLELGDSALYFCASTLALNTEAFFGQGTRLTVV.

CDR3 nucleotides: TGTGCCAGCGGTAAGCGGGAGTACAATGAGCAGTTCTTC. Translating gives CASGKREYNEQFF. The chain has TRBV9 and TRBJ2-1, with 8 bases that match TRBD2. The CDR3 totals 13 residues. Per the germline V gene, CDR1 is SGDLS and CDR2 is YYNGEE. V dropped 7 bases and J dropped 4; count of bases not matched to a gene: 4. Combining the CDR3 with reference TRBV9 and TRBJ2-1 gives the whole variable domain DSGVTQTPKHLITATGQRVTLRCSPRSGDLSVYWYQQSLDQGLQFLIQYYNGEERAKGNILERFSAQQFPDLHSELNLSSLELGDSALYFCASGKREYNEQFFGPGTRLTVL.

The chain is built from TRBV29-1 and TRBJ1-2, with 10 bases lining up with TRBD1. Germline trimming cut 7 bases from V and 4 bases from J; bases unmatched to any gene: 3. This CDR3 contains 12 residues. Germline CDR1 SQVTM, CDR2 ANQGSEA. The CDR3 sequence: CSGGTGAYGYTF. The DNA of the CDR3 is TGCAGCGGTGGGACAGGGGCCTATGGCTACACCTTC. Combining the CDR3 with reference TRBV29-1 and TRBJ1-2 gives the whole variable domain SAVISQKPSRDICQRGTSLTIQCQVDSQVTMMFWYRQQPGQSLTLIATANQGSEATYESGFVIDKFPISRPNLTFSTLTVSNMSPEDSSIYLCSGGTGAYGYTFGSGTRLTVV.